This T cell receptor beta chain was sequenced in a study of tumor-infiltrating lymphocytes in oesophageal squamous cell carcinoma. This clonotype was detected once. An end of the junction does not agree with germline; a read error may underlie this. CDR3 size: 11 residues. Germline-derived CDR1 and CDR2 are DFQATT and SNEGSKA (reference sequence). MiXCR, run by TCRdb on the PCR reads, gives a single entry per CDR3 protein. The sample has approximately 22,000 distinct CDR3 sequences; approximately 34% are singletons. This sequence joins TRBV20-1 and TRBJ1-1, with D possibly being TRBD1 (6 bases). The clonotype was recovered from a female donor with esophageal squamous cell carcinoma. Sequencing was carried out using esophageal tumor tissue. The CDR3 sequence is CSARDAMRGYF. CDR3 in DNA: TGCAGTGCTAGAGATGCCATGAGGGGGTATTTT.